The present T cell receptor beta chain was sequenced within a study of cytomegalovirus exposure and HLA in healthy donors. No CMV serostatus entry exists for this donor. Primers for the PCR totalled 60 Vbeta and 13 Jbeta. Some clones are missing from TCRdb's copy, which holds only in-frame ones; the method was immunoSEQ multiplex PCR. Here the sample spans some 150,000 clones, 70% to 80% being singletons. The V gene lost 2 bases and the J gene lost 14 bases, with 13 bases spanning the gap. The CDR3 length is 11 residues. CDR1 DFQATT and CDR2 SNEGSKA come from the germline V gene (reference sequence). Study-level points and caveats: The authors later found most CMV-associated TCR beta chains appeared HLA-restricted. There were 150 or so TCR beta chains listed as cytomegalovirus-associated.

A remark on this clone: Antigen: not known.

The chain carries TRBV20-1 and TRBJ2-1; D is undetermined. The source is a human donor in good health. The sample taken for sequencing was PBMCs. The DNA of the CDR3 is TGCAGTGCTAGAACGGGTGAAGTGAAGTTCTTC. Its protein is CSARTGEVKFF.